Described below is a single T cell receptor beta chain sequence and its context. The record originates from a study of blood T cell repertoires in COVID-19. Using immunoSEQ multiplex PCR, the repertoire was profiled, and TCRdb retains in-frame clones only, with some absent. In the table there are under 300,000 clones, 65% to 90% of which are singletons. Germline CDR1 reads SGDLS; CDR2 reads YYNGEE. Trimming cost V 2 bases and J 9 bases; bases outside gene matches: 10. The CDR3 runs 15 residues. The TCR was taken from a woman aged 80 or over with active or convalescent COVID-19. The source material was peripheral blood. The rearrangement joins TRBV9 to TRBJ1-2; 10 bases agree with TRBD1. The CDR3 DNA follows: TGTGCCAGCAGCGTCTCCAGACAGGGGGCGCGAAGCTACACCTTC. Its protein product is CASSVSRQGARSYTF.